The source of this TCR beta chain is a study of metastatic and nonmetastatic thyroid tumors. About the study: Where malignant and benign thyroid patients were concerned, repertoires were compared across blood and tumor or nodule tissue. Broader study findings: In blood and tumor, TCR beta diversity was reportedly significantly higher in malignant thyroid tumors than in benign nodules.

The V and J ends lost 10 bases and 4 bases, in that order; junction bases with no gene match: 10. This CDR3 region has 14 residues. Germline values: CDR1 MDHEN, CDR2 SYDVKM. This clone was counted at least ten times. Its matching antigen is unknown. Per the original data handling: A distant-metastasis classifier for papillary thyroid cancer was built using CDR3 differences across clinicopathological groups. MiXCR was used by TCRdb to re-call the PCR reads. Here the V and J calls rest on TCRdb's processing, not on the authors' analysis. Of 25,000 to 30,000 clones listed, roughly 15% are singletons. Treatment of any kind had been given to no patient before thyroid surgery.

The TCR was taken from a male donor with papillary thyroid cancer or a benign thyroid nodule (not recorded which). Some clones in this sample may be carry-over from other donors' samples. The chain recombines TRBV28 with TRBJ2-1; 7 bases are a match to TRBD1. Sequencing was done on a sample of blood. CDR3 in amino acids: CATIGGPKYNEQFF. CDR3 in DNA: TGTGCCACCATAGGGGGCCCAAAGTACAATGAGCAGTTCTTC.